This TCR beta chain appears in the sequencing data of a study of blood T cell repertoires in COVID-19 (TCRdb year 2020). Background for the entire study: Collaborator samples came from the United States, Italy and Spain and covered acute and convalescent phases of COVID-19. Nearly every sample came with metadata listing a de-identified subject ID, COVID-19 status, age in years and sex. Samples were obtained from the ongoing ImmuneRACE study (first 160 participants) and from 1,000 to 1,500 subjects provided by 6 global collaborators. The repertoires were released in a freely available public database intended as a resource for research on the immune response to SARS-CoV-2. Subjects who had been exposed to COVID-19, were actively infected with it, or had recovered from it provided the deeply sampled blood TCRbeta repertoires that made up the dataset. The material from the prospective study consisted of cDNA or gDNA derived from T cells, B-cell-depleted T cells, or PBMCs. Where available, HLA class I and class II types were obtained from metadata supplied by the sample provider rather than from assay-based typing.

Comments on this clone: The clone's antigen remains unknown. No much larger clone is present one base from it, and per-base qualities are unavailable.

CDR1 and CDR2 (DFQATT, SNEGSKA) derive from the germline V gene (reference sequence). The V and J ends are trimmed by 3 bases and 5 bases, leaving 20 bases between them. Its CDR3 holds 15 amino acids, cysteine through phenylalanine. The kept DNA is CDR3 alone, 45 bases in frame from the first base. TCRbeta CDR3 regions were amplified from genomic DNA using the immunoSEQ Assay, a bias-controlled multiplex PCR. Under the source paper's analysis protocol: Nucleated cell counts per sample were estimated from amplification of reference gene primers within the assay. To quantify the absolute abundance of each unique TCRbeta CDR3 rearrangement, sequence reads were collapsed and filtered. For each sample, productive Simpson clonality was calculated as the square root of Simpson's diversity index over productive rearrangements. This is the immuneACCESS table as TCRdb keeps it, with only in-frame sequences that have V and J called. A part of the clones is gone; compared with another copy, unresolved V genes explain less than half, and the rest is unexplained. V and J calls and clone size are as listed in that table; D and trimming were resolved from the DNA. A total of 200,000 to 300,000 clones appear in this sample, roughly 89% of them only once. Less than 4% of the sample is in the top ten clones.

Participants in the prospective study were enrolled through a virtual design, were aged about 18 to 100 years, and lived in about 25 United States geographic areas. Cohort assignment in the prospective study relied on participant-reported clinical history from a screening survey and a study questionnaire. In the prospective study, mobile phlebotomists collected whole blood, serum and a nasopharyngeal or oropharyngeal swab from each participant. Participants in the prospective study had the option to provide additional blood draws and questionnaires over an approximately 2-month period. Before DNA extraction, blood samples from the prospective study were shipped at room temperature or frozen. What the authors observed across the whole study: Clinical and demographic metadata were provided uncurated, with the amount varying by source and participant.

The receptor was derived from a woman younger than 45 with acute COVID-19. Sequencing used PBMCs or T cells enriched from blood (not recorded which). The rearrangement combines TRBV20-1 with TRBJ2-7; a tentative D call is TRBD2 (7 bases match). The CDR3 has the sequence CSASTLGGGRNEQYF. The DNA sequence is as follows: TGCAGTGCTAGTACTTTGGGGGGGGGCAGGAACGAGCAGTACTTC.